One sample yielded the 15 T cell receptor beta chains listed below, sequenced in a study of cytomegalovirus exposure and HLA in healthy donors. Sequencing used immunoSEQ multiplex PCR; TCRdb keeps in-frame clones, though not all of them. The sample lists 95,000 to 150,000 clones; around nine tenths were seen once. The sequenced sample consisted of PBMCs. These receptors were taken from a woman aged 18-29 years in good health and CMV-seronegative.

The CDR3 nucleotides are TGTGCCAGCAGCTTAGGTGCAGGATTTGGCACAGATACGCAGTATTTT. Amino acid sequence: CASSLGAGFGTDTQYF. The chain recombines TRBV7-6 with TRBJ2-3; D uncertain. Germline lookup yields CDR1 SGHVS and CDR2 FNYEAQ. The CDR3 extends over 16 amino acids. Trimming removed 1 base at V and 1 base at J, with 12 bases between.

The rearrangement uses TRBV5-1 and TRBJ2-5; 7 nucleotides line up with TRBD1. The germline V gene has CDR1 SGHRS and CDR2 YFSETQ. V was pared by 1 base and J by 3 bases, with 3 bases of the junction left unmatched. The CDR3 length is 14 residues. CDR3: CASSLRGQEETQYF. As DNA, the CDR3 is TGCGCCAGCAGCTTGAGGGGGCAGGAAGAGACCCAGTACTTC. The variable domain in full, completed from reference TRBV5-1 and TRBJ2-5, reads KAGVTQTPRYLIKTRGQQVTLSCSPISGHRSVSWYQQTPGQGLQFLFEYFSETQRNKGNFPGRFSGRQFSNSRSEMNVSTLELGDSALYLCASSLRGQEETQYFGPGTRLLVL.

CDR3 amino acids: CAWSVLDRGYEQYF. The CDR3 nucleotides are TGTGCCTGGAGTGTACTGGACAGGGGCTACGAGCAGTACTTC. The chain couples TRBV30 to TRBJ2-7, with 9 bases that match TRBD1. This CDR3 spans 14 amino acids. The trim removed 0 bases at V and 3 bases at J, leaving 3 bases unmatched. CDR1 and CDR2 from the germline V gene are GTSNPN and SVGIG (reference sequence).

The chain couples TRBV9 to TRBJ2-3; 9 bases map to TRBD2. The CDR3 extends over 15 amino acids. The germline gives CDR1 SGDLS, CDR2 YYNGEE. V gave up 2 bases and J gave up 0 bases; unmatched junction bases: 1. The CDR3: CASSVGTSSTDTQYF. The DNA for the CDR3 is TGTGCCAGCAGCGTCGGGACTAGCAGCACAGATACGCAGTATTTT. Full variable domain (outside the CDR3, taken from reference TRBV9 and TRBJ2-3): DSGVTQTPKHLITATGQRVTLRCSPRSGDLSVYWYQQSLDQGLQFLIQYYNGEERAKGNILERFSAQQFPDLHSELNLSSLELGDSALYFCASSVGTSSTDTQYFGPGTRLTVL.

The chain combines TRBV10-1 with TRBJ2-1; D unresolved. The germline CDR1 and CDR2 sequences are WNHNN and SYGVQD (reference sequence). V was trimmed by 4 bases and J by 7 bases, leaving 14 bases between them. The CDR3 is 14 residues long. For the CDR3, the DNA is TGCGCCAGCAGTGTTGGTAGTCCTCGGAATGAGCAGTTCTTC. Its translation is CASSVGSPRNEQFF.

CDR3 residues: CASSLGDRSEEQYF. The CDR3 DNA sequence: TGTGCCAGCAGCTTAGGGGACAGGTCGGAAGAGCAGTACTTC. This rearrangement joins TRBV13 to TRBJ2-7, with 7 bases identical to TRBD1. Germline V gene lookup returns CDR1 PRHDT and CDR2 FYEKMQ (reference sequence). J was trimmed by 7 bases and V by 0 bases; bases with no gene match: 6. This CDR3 contains 14 residues.

The chain combines TRBV27 with TRBJ2-1; 7 bases fit TRBD2. The junction had 6 bases not matched to a gene; V was cut back by 3 bases and J by 4 bases. Per germline, CDR1 MNHEY and CDR2 SMNVEV (reference sequence). This CDR3 has 15 amino acids. The CDR3 nucleotides are TGTGCCAGCAGTTTTGTTGCGGGAGCATACAATGAGCAGTTCTTC. Translated: CASSFVAGAYNEQFF.

This clone was recorded once. The chain combines TRBV5-8 with TRBJ2-7, with D possibly matching TRBD1 (6 bases). The CDR3 is 15 residues long. V dropped 2 bases and J dropped 0 bases, with 12 bases sitting between them. From germline, CDR1 is SGHTS and CDR2 YDEGEE. The CDR3: CASSLGQSLSYEQYF. The CDR3, as DNA: TGTGCCAGCAGCTTAGGACAGTCGCTCTCCTACGAGCAGTACTTC.

This clone has a single count. The J gene is TRBJ1-3, the V gene TRBV28; D is perhaps TRBD1 (5 bases). CDR1 MDHEN and CDR2 SYDVKM come from the germline V gene. Trimming shortened V by 6 bases and J by 0 bases, and 15 bases separated the two germline ends. CDR3 length: 16 residues. The CDR3 nucleotides read TGTGCCAGCAGGTGGGGGGGAATGGTCTCTGGAAACACCATATATTTT. Its translation is CASRWGGMVSGNTIYF.

V is TRBV30 and J is TRBJ1-5; D might be TRBD1 (6 bases). V gave up 3 bases and J gave up 3 bases, with 15 bases separating them. The CDR3 consists of 15 residues. In germline, CDR1 is GTSNPN, CDR2 SVGIG (reference sequence). The CDR3 loop is CAWSRAGAYNQPQHF. The CDR3 coding sequence is TGTGCCTGGAGCCGGGCAGGGGCTTACAATCAGCCCCAGCATTTT. The entire variable domain, with the rest obtained from reference TRBV30 and TRBJ1-5, is as follows: SQTIHQWPATLVQPVGSPLSLECTVEGTSNPNLYWYRQAAGRGLQLLFYSVGIGQISSEVPQNLSASRPQDRQFILSSKKLLLSDSGFYLCAWSRAGAYNQPQHFGDGTRLSIL.

The chain is built from TRBV30 and TRBJ1-1, with D possibly being TRBD1 (5 bases). CDR3 length: 13 residues. Trimming shortened V by 0 bases and J by 6 bases, and 11 bases separated the two germline ends. Germline CDR1 and CDR2: GTSNPN and SVGIG (reference sequence). This CDR3 is CAWSVRGWSEAFF. DNA of the CDR3: TGTGCCTGGAGTGTACGGGGGTGGTCTGAAGCTTTCTTT.

A remark on this clone: A read error may account for a junction end that differs from germline. The chain links TRBV7-7 to TRBJ2-5; 9 bases match TRBD1. The CDR3 sequence is 15 residues long. Germline V CDR1 and CDR2: SSHAT, FNYEAQ (reference sequence). The CDR3 region is CASSRLQGAEETQYF. The CDR3 DNA sequence: TGTGCTAGCAGCAGACTACAGGGGGCAGAAGAGACCCAGTACTTC.

The chain recombines TRBV5-4 with TRBJ2-3; 14 bases align to TRBD2. Germline V CDR1 and CDR2: SGHNT, YYREEE (reference sequence). This CDR3 region has 19 residues. V shed 3 bases and J 0 bases; nucleotides not matched to a gene: 9. CDR3 DNA sequence: TGTGCCAGCAGCTGGGAAGGACTAGCGGGGGGATATAGCACAGATACGCAGTATTTT. Protein product: CASSWEGLAGGYSTDTQYF. The variable domain in full, completed from reference TRBV5-4 and TRBJ2-3, reads ETGVTQSPTHLIKTRGQQVTLRCSSQSGHNTVSWYQQALGQGPQFIFQYYREEENGRGNFPPRFSGLQFPNYSSELNVNALELDDSALYLCASSWEGLAGGYSTDTQYFGPGTRLTVL.

The V and J genes are TRBV7-9 and TRBJ1-4; 8 positions agree with TRBD1. Germline CDR1 SEHNR, CDR2 FQNEAQ (reference sequence). The junction had 9 bases not matched to a gene; V was cut back by 5 bases and J by 7 bases. This CDR3 is built from 15 residues. CDR3 nucleotides: TGTGCCAGCAGCCCCCTTAACAGGGGGGTTGAAAAACTGTTTTTT. The encoded protein is CASSPLNRGVEKLFF. The full variable domain, rest sourced from reference TRBV7-9 and TRBJ1-4, is DTGVSQNPRHKITKRGQNVTFRCDPISEHNRLYWYRQTLGQGPEFLTYFQNEAQLEKSRLLSDRFSAERPKGSFSTLEIQRTEQGDSAMYLCASSPLNRGVEKLFFGSGTQLSVL.

The chain joins TRBV6-5 to TRBJ1-1; 8 nucleotides line up with TRBD1. CDR1 is MNHEY and CDR2 is SVGAGI in the germline V gene. J gave up 1 base and V 2 bases, and 3 bases lay outside the gene matches. The CDR3 is made up of 15 amino acids. CDR3 amino acids: CASSYLGQGNTEAFF. Here the CDR3 DNA reads TGTGCCAGCAGTTACCTTGGACAGGGGAACACTGAAGCTTTCTTT.